This T cell receptor beta chain was recorded in a study of Ad26.COV2.S vaccination and SARS-CoV-2 variants. TCRdb's copy holds only in-frame clones and misses some; the assay was immunoSEQ multiplex PCR. The sample shows hundreds of thousands of clones, approximately 90% of them seen only once. General observations from the study: Recipients of vaccine and of placebo showed similar breadth of their non-spike TCR repertoires.

To note about this clone: Its cognate antigen is unknown.

Treatment: roughly 20 received Ad26.COV2.S at low or high dose, single or two shots; roughly five received placebo; per-sample allocation not given. Each sample was drawn 63 days after the first injection (of vaccine or placebo). V shed 2 bases and J shed 5 bases, with 7 bases lying between them. Germline V gene data show CDR1 as SGDLS and CDR2 as YYNGEE. The CDR3 covers 13 residues. The sample here was peripheral blood, taken in a trial of Ad26.COV2.S vaccine versus placebo. The receptor's source is a person aged 18-65 years who received the Ad26.COV2.S COVID-19 vaccine or a placebo. The gene calls are TRBV9 and TRBJ2-2, with D unresolved. The CDR3 loop is CASSVEVTGELFF. The DNA for the CDR3 is TGTGCCAGCAGCGTCGAGGTGACCGGGGAGCTGTTTTTT.